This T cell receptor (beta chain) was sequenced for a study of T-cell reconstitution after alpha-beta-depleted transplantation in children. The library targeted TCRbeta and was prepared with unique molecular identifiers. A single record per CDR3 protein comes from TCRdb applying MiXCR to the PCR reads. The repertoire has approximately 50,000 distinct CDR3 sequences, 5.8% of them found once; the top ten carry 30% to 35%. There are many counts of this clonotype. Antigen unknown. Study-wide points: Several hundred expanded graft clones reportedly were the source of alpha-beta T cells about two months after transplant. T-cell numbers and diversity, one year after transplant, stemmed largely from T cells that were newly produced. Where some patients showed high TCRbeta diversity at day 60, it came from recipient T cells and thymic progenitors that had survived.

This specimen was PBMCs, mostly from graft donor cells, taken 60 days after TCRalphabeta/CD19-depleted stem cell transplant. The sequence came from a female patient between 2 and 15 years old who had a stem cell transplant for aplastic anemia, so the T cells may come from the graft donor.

The CDR3: CSVDAGAGETQYF. CDR3 DNA: TGCAGCGTTGATGCGGGCGCGGGCGAGACCCAGTACTTC. V usage is TRBV29-1 and J usage is TRBJ2-5, with D possibly being TRBD2 (5 bases). With 3 bases removed from V and 5 bases from J, the gap between germline ends came to 13 bases. The CDR3 spans 13 residues. Germline assignment: CDR1 SQVTM and CDR2 ANQGSEA.